This is a list of T cell receptor beta chains from one sample in a study of blood T cell repertoires in COVID-19. Assay used: immunoSEQ multiplex PCR; TCRdb lists only in-frame clones, some missing. This table has around 310,000 clones, just under 90% appearing once. Sequencing was performed on PBMCs or T cells enriched from blood (not recorded which). The receptors come from a woman aged 25 to 39 who had recovered from COVID-19. CDR3s include the opening cysteine and the closing phenylalanine or tryptophan. D genes are given only for firm matches.

TRBD2 | TRBJ2-3 | TRBV9 | TGTGCCAGCAGCGTTGGCGGGAGAGAAGATACGCAGTATTTT | CASSVGGREDTQYF
. | TRBJ2-2 | TRBV9 | TGTGCCAGCAGCAAAGAGGGCGGCCCGAACACCGGGGAGCTGTTTTTT | CASSKEGGPNTGELFF
. | TRBJ1-2 | TRBV5-1 | TGCGCCAGCAGCTTCGAGGTCAGCGAGGGATATGGCTACACCTTC | CASSFEVSEGYGYTF
TRBD1 | TRBJ2-2 | TRBV3-1/TRBV3-2 | TGTGCCAGCAGCCCACACAGGGGGCCCGGGGAGCTGTTTTTT | CASSPHRGPGELFF
. | TRBJ2-4 | TRBV2 | TGTGCCAGCAGCCACGCAGGGGATCCATTTCAGTACTTC | CASSHAGDPFQYF
. | TRBJ1-3 | TRBV4-1 | TGCGCCAGCAGCCAAGTTCCCGTCTCTGGAAACACCATATATTTT | CASSQVPVSGNTIYF
. | TRBJ2-1 | TRBV2 | TGTGCCAGTTTCAGTACTATTAGCTCCTACAATGAGCAGTTCTTC | CASFSTISSYNEQFF
TRBD2 | TRBJ2-1 | TRBV7-2 | TGTGCCAGCAGCCCCGGTAGCGGGTACAATGAGCAGTTCTTC | CASSPGSGYNEQFF
. | TRBJ1-1 | TRBV28 | TGTGCCAGCAGTTCTAGGAGGTCGGACGGACGGGGGGCTGAAGCTTTCTTT | CASSSRRSDGRGAEAFF
. | TRBJ2-3 | TRBV3-1/TRBV3-2 | TGTGCCAGCAGCCCCCCCGTCGGGGGGCTGGGCACAGATACGCAGTATTTT | CASSPPVGGLGTDTQYF
. | TRBJ2-3 | TRBV5-4 | TGTGCCAGCAGCTTAGGGGTGAGCACAGATACGCAGTATTTT | CASSLGVSTDTQYF
TRBD2 | TRBJ2-3 | TRBV7-9 | TGTGCCAGCGCGCTAGCGGGAGGCCTCTCAGATACGCAGTATTTT | CASALAGGLSDTQYF
. | TRBJ2-7 | TRBV9 | TGTGCCAGCAGCGCGGACACCTCCTACGAGCAGTACTTC | CASSADTSYEQYF
. | TRBJ1-2 | TRBV27 | TGTGCCAGCAGTTCCTCCCTGCGGGGGAGGGGCTACACCTTC | CASSSSLRGRGYTF
TRBD2 | TRBJ2-7 | TRBV6-1 | TGTGCCAGCAGTGAACGGGGGGTGCAGTCCTACGAGCAGTACTTC | CASSERGVQSYEQYF
TRBD1 | TRBJ1-1 | TRBV28 | TGTGCCAGCAGGTCCCCCGTTGGACAGGGGGCGGATGAAGCTTTCTTT | CASRSPVGQGADEAFF
. | TRBJ1-1 | TRBV29-1 | TGCAGCGCGGGACACCTGAACACTGAAGCTTTCTTT | CSAGHLNTEAFF
TRBD1 | TRBJ1-2 | TRBV7-9 | TGTGCCAGCAGCACTCCGGGACAGGATGGCTACACCTTC | CASSTPGQDGYTF
TRBD1 | TRBJ2-5 | TRBV7-6 | TGTGCCAGCAGCTCCTTGGGCGACAGGGGCTTACAAGAGACCCAGTACTTC | CASSSLGDRGLQETQYF
. | TRBJ1-6 | TRBV11-2 | TGTGCCAGCAGCTTAGATCGGAATTCACCCCTCCACTTT | CASSLDRNSPLHF
. | TRBJ1-1 | TRBV3-1/TRBV3-2 | TGTGCCAGCAGCCAACAGGGAGGTGGCACTGAAGCTTTCTTT | CASSQQGGGTEAFF
TRBD1 | TRBJ2-7 | TRBV27 | TGTGCCAGCAGAACAGGACCCAGGGGGCTGTTGTTC | CASRTGPRGLLF
TRBD2 | TRBJ2-7 | TRBV19 | TGTGCCAGTAGCATGGGACAGTCAAAGCGGGAGGGCGAGCAGTACTTC | CASSMGQSKREGEQYF
TRBD1 | TRBJ2-2 | TRBV3-1/TRBV3-2 | TGTGCCAGCAGCCAGGAGGCGGGACAGGGAATCGGGGAGCTGTTTTTT | CASSQEAGQGIGELFF
TRBD1 | TRBJ1-1 | TRBV11-2 | TGTGCCAGCAGCTTGGGGCAGGGGGCGAAAAGTAGGGAAGCTTTCTTT | CASSLGQGAKSREAFF
. | TRBJ1-5 | TRBV10-3 | TGTGCCATCAGTGACTCCGGGAGTCCCAATCAGCCCCAGCATTTT | CAISDSGSPNQPQHF
. | TRBJ1-1 | TRBV28 | TGTGCCAGCAGTCGTCACCCCAGGGGAGACACTGAAGCTTTCTTT | CASSRHPRGDTEAFF
. | TRBJ2-7 | TRBV13 | TGTGCCAGCAGCGCGCAGGGTATCTACGAGCAGTACTTC | CASSAQGIYEQYF
. | TRBJ2-5 | TRBV5-1 | TGCGCCAGCAGCTTCGAGGGCCAGAGACAGACCCAGTACTTC | CASSFEGQRQTQYF
TRBD1 | TRBJ2-2 | TRBV6-1 | TGTGCCAGCAGTGCGTGGACAGGGTATCAAACCGGGGAGCTGTTTTTT | CASSAWTGYQTGELFF
. | TRBJ1-2 | TRBV6-2/TRBV6-3 | TGTGCCAGCAGTTACGGAGATTGGCGTAACTATGGCTACACCTTC | CASSYGDWRNYGYTF
TRBD1 | TRBJ2-7 | TRBV11-3 | TGTGCCAGCAGCTTAGTCGGGACAGGGCTCTACGAGCAGTACTTC | CASSLVGTGLYEQYF
TRBD1 | TRBJ1-2 | TRBV5-1 | TGCGCCAGCAGCTTTCGGGCAGGGGGTAACTATGGCTACACCTTC | CASSFRAGGNYGYTF
. | TRBJ2-1 | TRBV10-1 | TGCGCCAGCAGTGAGTCCTTGGGGAGGGCCAGGGGCAATGAGCAGTTCTTC | CASSESLGRARGNEQFF
. | TRBJ1-1 | TRBV6-5 | TGTGCCAGCAGATTCCTTACAGAGTTGTCTGAAGCTTTCTTT | CASRFLTELSEAFF